This is a list of T cell receptor beta chains from one sample in a study of shared clonotypes between healthy human individuals. The repertoire was sequenced with immunoSEQ multiplex PCR; TCRdb's copy has only in-frame clones and lacks some. The sample lists 2 million to 2.5 million clones, almost 96% occurring once. Sequencing input: naive CD4+ T cells sorted from blood. Receptor source: a man younger than 30 in good health. CDR3s include the opening cysteine and the closing phenylalanine or tryptophan. The order of the fields is CDR3 protein, CDR3 DNA, J gene, clone size, D gene, V gene. The D gene is left open where the match is weak. Not every row has a clone size; where given, it reads once, few, many or a size class.

CASSFVDSTDTQYF	TGTGCCAGCAGCTTTGTGGACAGCACAGATACGCAGTATTTT	TRBJ2-3	NA	NA	TRBV5-4
CASSQDPGTVSGPYGYTF	TGTGCCAGCAGCCAAGATCCGGGAACAGTCTCGGGGCCTTATGGCTACACCTTC	TRBJ1-2	NA	NA	TRBV4-2
CASSSLTENTEAFF	TGTGCCAGCAGCTCCCTTACCGAGAACACTGAAGCTTTCTTT	TRBJ1-1	NA	NA	TRBV11-1
CASSKRGKRYEQYF	TGTGCCAGCAGCAAACGGGGCAAACGCTACGAGCAGTACTTC	TRBJ2-7	NA	NA	TRBV21-1
CASTPTSGSTDTQYF	TGTGCCAGTACTCCGACTAGCGGGAGCACAGATACGCAGTATTTT	TRBJ2-3	once	TRBD2	TRBV19
CASSQERGQGANYGYTF	TGTGCCAGCAGCCAAGAGAGGGGACAGGGTGCTAACTATGGCTACACCTTC	TRBJ1-2	NA	TRBD1	TRBV4-2
CAWNGVRNQPQHF	TGTGCCTGGAACGGGGTACGCAATCAGCCCCAGCATTTT	TRBJ1-5	few	NA	TRBV30
CASSLRGNPVYEQYF	TGTGCCAGCAGTCTTCGTGGGAATCCCGTCTACGAGCAGTACTTC	TRBJ2-7	NA	NA	TRBV7-2
CASSSSGQGRDEQYF	TGTGCCAGCAGTTCTTCAGGACAGGGACGGGACGAGCAGTACTTC	TRBJ2-7	NA	TRBD1	TRBV27
CASSLEWTQQKKLFF	TGCGCCAGCAGCTTGGAGTGGACACAGCAGAAAAAACTGTTTTTT	TRBJ1-4	NA	NA	TRBV5-1
CASSLAAGVDTF	TGTGCCAGCAGCTTGGCGGCAGGAGTTGACACCTTC	TRBJ1-2	NA	NA	TRBV5-5
CAWSVGKLFF	TGTGCCTGGAGTGTGGGAAAACTGTTTTTT	TRBJ1-4	NA	NA	TRBV30
CAWRPTGNSPLHF	TGTGCCTGGAGGCCGACAGGGAATTCACCCCTCCACTTT	TRBJ1-6	NA	TRBD1	TRBV30
CASSPRDANEKLFF	TGCGCCAGCAGCCCCCGGGACGCCAATGAAAAACTGTTTTTT	TRBJ1-4	once	NA	TRBV5-1
CASSRDRGWNEQFF	TGTGCCAGCAGCCGGGACAGGGGATGGAATGAGCAGTTCTTC	TRBJ2-1	NA	TRBD1	TRBV14
CASSLRTGGYTF	TGTGCCAGCAGTTTACGGACCGGTGGCTACACCTTC	TRBJ1-2	NA	NA	TRBV28
CASSDDRTSGNEQFF	TGTGCCAGCAGTGATGACAGGACTAGCGGCAATGAGCAGTTCTTC	TRBJ2-1	NA	TRBD2	TRBV2
CASSLRRITPNYGYTF	TGTGCCAGCAGCTTGAGGCGGATCACTCCGAACTATGGCTACACCTTC	TRBJ1-2	NA	NA	TRBV5-8
CASSQGFGRNQPQHF	TGTGCCAGCAGCCAGGGGTTCGGCCGAAACCAGCCCCAGCATTTT	TRBJ1-5	NA	NA	TRBV11-3
CASSLGTGLGSQAFF	TGCGCCAGCAGCTTGGGGACAGGGCTTGGTTCACAAGCTTTCTTT	TRBJ1-1	NA	TRBD1	TRBV5-1
CASSFRGISYNEQFF	TGTGCCAGCAGCTTTAGAGGGATCTCCTACAATGAGCAGTTCTTC	TRBJ2-1	NA	NA	TRBV5-6
CATSRGSGFNYGYTF	TGTGCCACCAGCAGAGGTTCAGGCTTTAACTATGGCTACACCTTC	TRBJ1-2	once	NA	TRBV15
CASSEGIWLGNTEAFF	TGCGCCAGCAGTGAAGGGATATGGCTAGGGAACACTGAAGCTTTCTTT	TRBJ1-1	once	NA	TRBV10-2
CASSTAGAGEQFF	TGTGCCAGCAGCACTGCAGGGGCGGGGGAGCAGTTCTTC	TRBJ2-1	NA	NA	TRBV7-2
CASSPSLAGYNEQFF	TGTGCCAGCTCACCAAGCCTAGCGGGATACAATGAGCAGTTCTTC	TRBJ2-1	NA	TRBD2	TRBV18
CASFPPGGNSPLHF	TGTGCCAGCTTCCCCCCCGGGGGTAATTCACCCCTCCACTTT	TRBJ1-6	NA	NA	TRBV7-9
CASKTQAALGIWEALHF	TGTGCCAGTAAAACACAGGCCGCGTTAGGGATATGGGAAGCCCTCCACTTT	TRBJ1-6	NA	NA	TRBV19
CAWSATSTEAFF	TGTGCCTGGAGTGCCACAAGCACTGAAGCTTTCTTT	TRBJ1-1	few	NA	TRBV30
CASSLDPQGATEAFF	TGTGCCAGCAGCTTGGACCCACAGGGGGCCACTGAAGCTTTCTTT	TRBJ1-1	NA	TRBD1	TRBV5-6
CASSRVVYPGNYGYTF	TGTGCCAGCAGCCGGGTCGTGTACCCTGGGAACTATGGCTACACCTTC	TRBJ1-2	NA	NA	TRBV7-2
CASSQDERQGKTQYF	TGCGCCAGCAGCCAAGATGAGAGACAGGGCAAGACCCAGTACTTC	TRBJ2-5	NA	TRBD1	TRBV4-3
CASSSSQPYEQYF	TGCGCCAGCAGCTCTTCGCAGCCCTACGAGCAGTACTTC	TRBJ2-7	NA	NA	TRBV5-1
CATRTDLNSPLHF	TGTGCCACTCGGACAGATTTGAATTCACCCCTCCACTTT	TRBJ1-6	NA	NA	TRBV10-3
CASSPKGYCNQPQHF	TGTGCCAGCAGCCCAAAGGGGTACTGCAATCAGCCCCAGCATTTT	TRBJ1-5	NA	NA	TRBV7-3
CASSTSGTGGRLGANEKLFF	TGTGCCAGTAGTACTTCGGGGACAGGGGGCCGATTGGGAGCTAATGAAAAACTGTTTTTT	TRBJ1-4	NA	TRBD1	TRBV19